This note documents a single TCR beta chain sequence. Which antigen it targets is not known. No much larger clone exists at a distance of one base, and base qualities are not known. Every donor in the study was a healthy Caucasian. Three pairs of female monozygotic twins, all aged 18 to 29 years, made up the twin cohort. Positive isolation kits from Invitrogen were used to isolate CD4+ and CD8+ T cell populations. Libraries came from 5' RACE. This sample was sequenced with an Illumina HiSeq 2000. Template switching added a universal primer binding site, and the final cDNA carried a unique molecular identifier that allowed TCR cDNA molecules to be counted accurately. Specific primers in the conserved constant-segment region were used to synthesize first-strand cDNA for TCR alpha and beta chains. To control for contamination, every cDNA library was double barcoded, receiving both a SMART-Mk sample barcode and Illumina barcodes. TruSeq adapter sequences, together with Illumina sample barcodes, were added in two successive PCR steps. The TCR alpha and beta cDNA libraries were sequenced on the Illumina HiSeq platform using custom primers. Concerning the study's data processing: MiGEC processed the raw reads to extract unique molecular identifiers, while MiXCR was used to determine the CDR3 positions. For each individual, recombination models were inferred using an EM algorithm with the repgenHMM and IGoR tools. Shared clonotypes were analyzed with the tcR package in R, and sharing was normalized by the product of cloneset sizes. To study raw recombination free of thymic and clonal selection effects, out-of-frame nonproductive sequences were analyzed. TCRdb itself trimmed the public reads at Q25 with fastp, ran MiXCR and retained productive beta chains. When rows share a CDR3 protein, they turn into one entry using the most common DNA and genes. The V and J calls were not made by the authors but by TCRdb's processing. This sample is represented by roughly 350,000 distinct CDR3 sequences; 9% to 15% of them were singletons. Of the sample, just over 7% is held by the ten largest clones.

The cysteine opens and the phenylalanine closes a CDR3 of 15 amino acids. The only DNA kept is the CDR3, 45 bases in frame from the first base. V and J are truncated by 5 bases and 2 bases respectively, leaving an intervening sequence of 14 bases. These data belong to a study of identical twins (dated by TCRdb to about 2016). The study in broad terms: TCR alpha and beta repertoires from monozygotic twins, unrelated adults of various ages and cord blood were deep-sequenced to test whether fetal clonotypes persist. To rule out contamination, the twin experiments were replicated at different times with different library preparation protocols.

The research as a whole found: Compared with coincidental sharing between unrelated individuals, out-of-frame TCR alpha sequences shared between twins had an excess of sequences with low generation probability. Fewer insertions were carried by abundant cord blood beta clonotypes; a weaker similar trend was observed in young adult naive repertoires, while no such trend was observed in memory repertoires. Because the same donors could not be followed over many years, conclusions were based on cross-sectional statistical analysis. Excess twin sharing in beta out-of-frame sequences was weaker because fewer shared sequences lowered the signal-to-noise ratio. Invariant T cells such as MAIT and iNKT could partly confound zero-insertion analyses, although diverse VJ usage argued against such confounding for most clonotypes. In monozygotic twins, out-of-frame TCR alpha sharing was systematically underestimated by recombination models, although the models agreed with sharing between unrelated individuals.

A further study also used this sample, focusing on yellow fever vaccine responses in identical twins. Drawing on the second study: According to the authors, the vaccine-induced T cell response in identical twins seemed to be partly convergent and partly specific to each individual. Focusing on identical twins, the study followed the T cell clones that responded to the vaccine, and did so with precision.

Sequenced sample: CD8+ T cells sorted from blood. The sequence was collected from a woman under 30 in good health. The sequence joins TRBV12-3 or TRBV12-4 to TRBJ2-3, with TRBD2 perhaps the D gene, on 6 matching bases. Here the CDR3 is given as CASSVTGAPTDTQYF. At the DNA level, the sequence is TGTGCCAGCAGTGTCACGGGAGCTCCCACAGATACGCAGTATTTT.